One and the same sample provided the 2 T cell receptor beta chains below, sequenced in a study of control samples from healthy donors and cancer patients. Sequenced by immunoSEQ multiplex PCR; TCRdb stores in-frame clones only, minus some. This sample has some 100,000 clones, with approximately 90% found just once. Sequencing was done on a sample of blood. Every receptor here comes from a woman between 50 and 59 years old in good health.

The gene calls are TRBV7-3 and TRBJ2-1, with 7 bases matching TRBD2. Germline V CDR1 and CDR2: SGHTA, FQGTGA. Trimming at V came to 4 bases and at J to 7 bases, leaving 22 bases not matched to a gene. CDR3 length equals 19 residues. This chain's CDR3 is CASSSEAVLLAAGLNEQFF. CDR3 nucleotides: TGTGCCAGCAGCTCCGAAGCGGTTCTTCTAGCGGCGGGCTTAAATGAGCAGTTCTTC.

The chain has TRBV15 and TRBJ1-1; the match to TRBD1 covers 7 bases. Germline V gives CDR1 LNHNV, CDR2 YYDKDF (reference sequence). The CDR3 totals 14 residues. With V trimmed by 6 bases and J by 1 base, 5 bases remained unmatched. In DNA form, the CDR3 reads TGTGCCACCAGTGGTGACAGGGCGAACACTGAAGCTTTCTTT. This gives the protein CATSGDRANTEAFF.